This note documents a single TCR beta chain sequence. The antigen this receptor binds is unknown. The germline gene is not matched at one end of the junction; a read error may be the cause. The sample belongs to a study of blood T cells in healthy people across ages (dated by TCRdb to about 2015). Study-level background: In model experiments, template switching captured about one uniquely barcoded TCR beta cDNA molecule for every two T cells. Two additional independent replicas of 1 million unique cDNA reads from the same blood draw were analyzed for two donors (one aged 18 to 29 and one aged 80 or older). Donors were grouped into four age groups: young (average approximately 15 years), middle-aged (under 40), aged (around 60) and long-lived (approximately 82). Age-related changes in TCR beta repertoire diversity were measured in the study by deep sequencing normalized with unique cDNA molecular identifiers. To avoid experimental bias, donors of different ages were spread randomly across the sequencing lanes. Summary of the overall study and its limitations: Donor CMV infection status was unknown, potentially confounding age-related changes in expanded clonotypes. The percentage of naive T cells measured by flow cytometry correlated strongly with observed TCR beta diversity. As age increased, observed TCR beta diversity per million T cells dropped in a roughly linear way, and a significant reduction was already evident by age around 41. Bulk unsorted PBMC profiling prevented conclusive comparison of naive and antigen-experienced compartments. Compared with the aged group, more naive CD4+ T cells, fewer expanded clones and increased TCR diversity were shown by the long-lived group, suggesting age selection. Estimates of total diversity from one million sequenced T cells were regarded as lower bounds and underestimates.

Donors were 35 to 40 systemically healthy Caucasian individuals from Russia aged roughly 6 to 100 years. Approximately 10 milliliters of peripheral blood were collected from each donor into EDTA-treated Vacutainer tubes. Ficoll-Paque density-gradient centrifugation was used to isolate PBMCs, with at least 7 million obtained per sample. Trizol reagent was used to extract total RNA from PBMCs, with at least 5 micrograms per sample. For every donor, flow cytometry on a PBMC aliquot measured the percentage of naive CD45RAhigh/CD27high T cells. To prepare the library, 5' RACE was applied. For sequencing, an Illumina HiSeq 2500 was employed. A second roughly 6 to 12 cycle PCR used a sample-barcoded 5' primer and a J-beta primer mix. A unique molecular identifier was introduced onto each TCR beta cDNA molecule by a template-switch 5' adaptor carrying 12 random nucleotides. Each sample yielded at least 3 million CDR3-containing paired-end reads. All of the RNA was converted into first-strand cDNA using the Mint cDNA synthesis kit, with a TRBC-specific oligonucleotide serving as the primer. All cDNA was treated with uracil-DNA glycosylase and then went through a first 18-cycle PCR with the universal primers M1SS and BC2_uni_R. Turning to the authors' computational methods: For normalization, 1 million high-quality reads were randomly selected from each sample, with every read carrying a distinct molecular identifier. Reads sharing molecular identifiers were discarded rather than binned into consensus sequences. MiTCR, set to a Q25 quality threshold and the strictest error-elimination algorithm, was used for CDR3 identification, clonotype clustering and error correction. A nonparametric unseen species model with Euler transformation was used to estimate lower-bound total TCR beta diversity. In TCRdb, the public reads were trimmed at Q25 with fastp and aligned with MiXCR, with productive beta chains retained. Rows are combined by CDR3 protein, so each entry shows the most common genes and DNA. These V and J calls are TCRdb output, not the study's own analysis. The sample table records about 1,800,000 distinct CDR3 sequences; roughly 27% of these occur just once. Approximately 7.7% of the sample is taken by the ten largest.

From the cysteine up to the phenylalanine, the CDR3 has a length of 14 residues. Only CDR3 DNA is held: 42 bases, read in frame from base 1. This TCR came from a woman in her 30s in good health. The chain uses TRBV12-3 or TRBV12-4 and TRBJ2-1; a tentative D call is TRBD1 (6 bases match). The sequenced sample consisted of blood. The CDR3 protein is CVSSRQDSEGEQFF. The DNA sequence is given as TGTGTCAGCAGTCGACAGGACAGTGAAGGGGAGCAGTTCTTC.